The 30 T cell receptor beta chains below all came from one sample that was sequenced in a study of CD8 T cells in Susac syndrome. Random hexamers were used to reverse transcribe the RNA input (roughly 0.5 to 1 ug). TCRdb reanalysed the immunoSEQ multiplex PCR reads using MiXCR and keeps one entry per CDR3 protein. The table records around 69,000 distinct CDR3 sequences, 90% to 95% of them present only once. Sequenced sample: CD8+ T cells from PBMCs. These TCRs come from a human donor with Susac syndrome.

V usage is TRBV20-1 and J usage is TRBJ2-7; 8 nucleotides agree with TRBD2. The CDR3 has 14 residues. The germline CDR1 and CDR2 sequences are DFQATT and SNEGSKA (reference sequence). Trimming at V came to 4 bases and at J to 4 bases, leaving 9 bases not matched to a gene. The CDR3 bases are TGCAGTGCTACTACTAGCGGAGGAGTTTACGAGCAGTACTTC. This sequence encodes CSATTSGGVYEQYF.

The DNA of the CDR3 is TGTGCCAGCACCTCGAGCGGGGACTCCTACAATGAGCAGTTCTTC. This translates into CASTSSGDSYNEQFF. V usage is TRBV6-1 and J usage is TRBJ2-1; TRBD2 matches 7 bases. Germline CDR1 MNHNS, CDR2 SASEGT. J gave up 0 bases and V 7 bases, and 6 bases lay outside the gene matches. This CDR3 contains 15 residues.

This clonotype was observed once. The rearrangement links TRBV7-2 to TRBJ2-3; 9 nucleotides agree with TRBD2. The V segment lost 4 bases and the J segment 3 bases; nucleotides outside the gene matches: 5. There are 15 residues in the CDR3. Germline values: CDR1 SGHTA, CDR2 FQGNSA. CDR3 sequence (DNA): TGTGCCAGCAGCTCGATAGCGGGAGAGACAGATACGCAGTATTTT. The encoded protein is CASSSIAGETDTQYF.

The V gene is TRBV11-3, the J gene TRBJ2-5; 7 bases match TRBD1. The germline CDR1 and CDR2 sequences are SGHNT and YENEEA. CDR3 length: 13 amino acids. V was pared by 5 bases and J by 3 bases, with 3 bases of the junction left unmatched. CDR3 in DNA: TGTGCCAGCAGCCGTACAGGGGAAGAGACCCAGTACTTC. Translation gives CASSRTGEETQYF.

The V call is TRBV12-3 or TRBV12-4, the J call TRBJ2-2; tentative D call: TRBD2 (5 bases). CDR3 length equals 14 residues. Trimming stripped 5 bases from V and 7 bases from J, with 14 bases between. CDR3 coding DNA: TGTGCCAGCAGTGACCGGGGTGGTGGCGGGGAGCTGTTTTTT. It specifies CASSDRGGGGELFF.

This clonotype was seen just once. This chain connects TRBV5-1 to TRBJ2-7; TRBD2 matches at 7 bases. CDR3 size: 14 residues. Germline trimming cut 3 bases from V and 3 bases from J; bases unmatched to any gene: 6. Looked up from germline, CDR1 is SGHRS and CDR2 is YFSETQ. CDR3 region: CASSSASGNYEQYF. The DNA of the CDR3 is TGCGCCAGCAGCTCGGCCAGCGGGAACTACGAGCAGTACTTC.

The chain is built from TRBV30 and TRBJ1-1; TRBD1 matches 7 bases. The CDR3 sequence is 13 residues long. Unmatched junction bases numbered 5, after V lost 6 bases and J lost 1 base. The V gene's germline CDR1 is GTSNPN and CDR2 SVGIG (reference sequence). CDR3 nucleotides: TGTGCCTGCTACAGGGGTCGGAACACTGAAGCTTTCTTT. Translating it yields CACYRGRNTEAFF.

The rearrangement uses TRBV7-2 and TRBJ2-5; D gene uncertain. The CDR3 runs to 15 residues. Trimming removed 3 bases at V and 5 bases at J, with 16 bases between. Germline V gene lookup returns CDR1 SGHTA and CDR2 FQGNSA. This CDR3 reads CASSFGPTLGETQYF. The CDR3 DNA reads as TGTGCCAGCAGCTTTGGCCCTACCCTGGGGGAGACCCAGTACTTC.

The gene calls are TRBV6-4 and TRBJ2-3, with 13 bases fitting TRBD2. V shed 5 bases and J 4 bases; nucleotides not matched to a gene: 3. Looked up from germline, CDR1 is MRHNA and CDR2 is SNTAGT. The CDR3 sequence is 15 residues long. CDR3 amino acids: CASSRTSGSPDTQYF. In nucleotides, the CDR3 is TGTGCCAGCAGTAGGACTAGCGGGAGCCCAGATACGCAGTATTTT.

This clonotype was counted once. This rearrangement joins TRBV10-2 to TRBJ1-1; D may be TRBD1 (6 bases). Trimming left V 3 bases short and J 4 bases short, with 18 bases between. This CDR3 is built from 16 residues. Germline CDR1 and CDR2: WSHSY and SAAADI. CDR3 coding DNA: TGCGCCAGCAGTGATTTCTACATGGACAGTTCCACTGAAGCTTTCTTT. Translated, it gives CASSDFYMDSSTEAFF.

The V and J genes are TRBV20-1 and TRBJ1-2; 9 bases match TRBD1. The CDR3 runs to 16 residues. Germline V CDR1 and CDR2: DFQATT, SNEGSKA (reference sequence). Trimming at V came to 1 base and at J to 4 bases, leaving 10 bases not matched to a gene. For the CDR3, the DNA is TGCAGTGCTAGAGGAATCACAGGGGGCGTTGGCTATGGCTACACCTTC. Translating it yields CSARGITGGVGYGYTF.

This chain uses TRBV25-1 with TRBJ1-1, with D possibly matching TRBD1 (6 bases). The CDR3 is 13 residues long. V lost 7 bases, J lost 4 bases, and 13 bases lay in between. The V gene's germline CDR1 is MGHDK and CDR2 SYGVNS. CDR3 sequence: CASKRGGGTEAFF. The DNA of the CDR3 is TGTGCCAGCAAAAGGGGAGGGGGCACTGAAGCTTTCTTT.

The V and J genes are TRBV27 and TRBJ1-5, with a possible D match to TRBD1 (5 bases). The ends were cut back, 6 bases at V and 4 bases at J, with 16 bases in the middle. From germline, CDR1 is MNHEY and CDR2 SMNVEV (reference sequence). The CDR3 contains 15 residues. The CDR3 loop reads CASSLGGGANQPQHF. CDR3 DNA sequence: TGTGCCAGCAGCCTCGGAGGAGGGGCGAATCAGCCCCAGCATTTT.

CDR3 region: CASSSPLGTQYF. CDR3 nucleotides: TGTGCCAGCAGCTCCCCTCTGGGGACCCAGTACTTC. This chain uses TRBV5-6 with TRBJ2-5, with D unresolved. Deletions cut 3 bases from V and 7 bases from J, with 10 bases between. CDR3 size: 12 residues. Germline CDR1 is SGHDT and CDR2 is YYEEEE.

The chain has TRBV29-1 and TRBJ2-5, with 11 positions matching TRBD2. CDR1 and CDR2 from the germline V gene are SQVTM and ANQGSEA. Trimming removed 7 bases from V and 3 bases from J; junction bases left unmatched: 7. The CDR3 loop spans 14 amino acids. The CDR3 sequence is CSAYSGRAEETQYF. DNA for the CDR3: TGCAGCGCCTATAGCGGGAGGGCCGAAGAGACCCAGTACTTC. The full variable domain, completed using reference TRBV29-1 and TRBJ2-5, is SAVISQKPSRDICQRGTSLTIQCQVDSQVTMMFWYRQQPGQSLTLIATANQGSEATYESGFVIDKFPISRPNLTFSTLTVSNMSPEDSSIYLCSAYSGRAEETQYFGPGTRLLVL.

The chain carries TRBV3-1 and TRBJ1-3; a possible D gene is TRBD1 (5 bases). V was cut by 6 bases and J by 4 bases, with 13 bases left in between. Germline V lookup: CDR1 LGHDT, CDR2 YNNKEL (reference sequence). The CDR3 consists of 14 residues. CDR3 bases: TGTGCCAGCAGTCAGAGGGGCGTGGGAAACACCATATATTTT. Protein product: CASSQRGVGNTIYF.

This clonotype was observed once. In DNA form, the CDR3 reads TGTGCCAGCAGGTTAGGCGGGGGGGTCACAGATACGCAGTATTTT. It yields the protein CASRLGGGVTDTQYF. The rearrangement joins TRBV27 to TRBJ2-3; the match to TRBD2 covers 9 bases. The ends lost 6 bases at V and 2 bases at J; junction bases unmatched: 6. There are 15 residues in the CDR3. Germline CDR1 is MNHEY and CDR2 is SMNVEV (reference sequence).

This chain uses TRBV30 with TRBJ1-3; 8 bases are shared with TRBD1. This CDR3 contains 14 residues. CDR1 and CDR2 from the germline V gene are GTSNPN and SVGIG (reference sequence). The ends lost 3 bases at V and 4 bases at J; junction bases unmatched: 5. The CDR3 loop reads CAWSVGTGGNTIYF. The CDR3 DNA follows: TGTGCCTGGAGCGTTGGGACAGGAGGAAACACCATATATTTT. Using reference TRBV30 and TRBJ1-3 for the parts outside the CDR3, the full variable domain is SQTIHQWPATLVQPVGSPLSLECTVEGTSNPNLYWYRQAAGRGLQLLFYSVGIGQISSEVPQNLSASRPQDRQFILSSKKLLLSDSGFYLCAWSVGTGGNTIYFGEGSWLTVV.

This clonotype was seen more than once but under ten times. The V call is TRBV5-1, the J call TRBJ1-5, with TRBD1 as a possible D gene (6 bases). The CDR3 runs to 15 residues. V lost 1 base to trimming and J lost 4 bases, with 12 bases between them. Germline values: CDR1 SGHRS, CDR2 YFSETQ. The CDR3 coding sequence is TGCGCCAGCAGCTTGCTAGGGGGAAGAAATCAGCCCCAGCATTTT. Its translation: CASSLLGGRNQPQHF.

This rearrangement joins TRBV7-8 to TRBJ2-1; D not certain. Germline-derived CDR1 and CDR2 are SGHVS and FQNEAQ. The CDR3 is 11 amino acids. Trimming removed 4 bases at V and 7 bases at J, with 5 bases between. The CDR3 sequence is CASSSSNEQFF. As DNA, the CDR3 is TGTGCCAGCAGCTCTTCAAATGAGCAGTTCTTC. Full variable domain (outside the CDR3, taken from reference TRBV7-8 and TRBJ2-1): GAGVSQSPRYKVAKRGQDVALRCDPISGHVSLFWYQQALGQGPEFLTYFQNEAQLDKSGLPSDRFFAERPEGSVSTLKIQRTQQEDSAVYLCASSSSNEQFFGPGTRLTVL.

The chain links TRBV7-3 to TRBJ2-2; D gene ambiguous. Germline assignment: CDR1 SGHTA and CDR2 FQGTGA. V was cut by 10 bases and J by 0 bases, with 9 bases left in between. The CDR3 loop spans 13 amino acids. CDR3 in amino acids: CATANTNTGELFF. CDR3 DNA: TGTGCCACCGCAAATACGAACACCGGGGAGCTGTTTTTT.

The chain couples TRBV7-9 to TRBJ1-1; 7 bases agree with TRBD1. Losses at the gene ends were 4 bases for V and 7 bases for J; bases not matched to a gene: 9. This CDR3 has 14 amino acids. CDR1 and CDR2 (germline): SEHNR, FQNEAQ (reference sequence). CDR3 nucleotides: TGTGCCAGCAGCTGGACAGGTTACGAATATGAAGCTTTCTTT. It encodes CASSWTGYEYEAFF.

V and J are TRBV3-1 and TRBJ1-1; TRBD1 might be the D (6 bases). Germline V gene sequence: CDR1 LGHDT, CDR2 YNNKEL (reference sequence). Trimming cost V 3 bases and J 10 bases, with 12 bases left between them. There are 12 residues in the CDR3. Written as DNA, the CDR3 is TGTGCCAGCAGCCAGAGGGGGGTTCGAGCTTTCTTT. As protein: CASSQRGVRAFF. Filled out from reference TRBV3-1 and TRBJ1-1, the complete variable domain reads DTAVSQTPKYLVTQMGNDKSIKCEQNLGHDTMYWYKQDSKKFLKIMFSYNNKELIINETVPNRFSPKSPDKAHLNLHINSLELGDSAVYFCASSQRGVRAFFGQGTRLTVV.

The chain combines TRBV18 with TRBJ2-7, with a tentative D call TRBD1 (5 bases). V gave up 3 bases and J gave up 3 bases, with 12 bases separating them. Germline V CDR1 and CDR2: KGHSH, LQKENI. This CDR3 contains 14 residues. The chain's CDR3 is CASSPGQGIYEQYF. CDR3 sequence (DNA): TGTGCCAGCTCACCCGGGCAGGGAATCTACGAGCAGTACTTC.

The J gene is TRBJ1-5, the V gene TRBV20-1, with TRBD1 as a possible D gene (6 bases). V lost 3 bases and J lost 6, with 12 bases in between. This CDR3 has 13 amino acids. Germline V CDR1 and CDR2: DFQATT, SNEGSKA (reference sequence). This chain's CDR3 is CSARGAGTQPQHF. The DNA of the CDR3 is TGCAGTGCTAGGGGGGCGGGGACTCAGCCCCAGCATTTT.

The chain uses TRBV18 and TRBJ2-5; TRBD1 aligns across 9 bases. After removal of 4 bases from V and 3 bases from J, the junction contained 3 bases not matched to a gene. The CDR3 has 14 residues. Germline V lookup: CDR1 KGHSH, CDR2 LQKENI. CDR3: CASSRRDREETQYF. The CDR3 nucleotides read TGTGCCAGCTCACGCCGGGACAGGGAAGAGACCCAGTACTTC.

This chain links TRBV20-1 with TRBJ2-7, with a weak D call TRBD2 (5 bases). Germline CDR1 reads DFQATT; CDR2 reads SNEGSKA (reference sequence). With 0 bases removed from V and 2 bases from J, the gap between germline ends came to 11 bases. CDR3 size: 14 residues. The CDR3 nucleotides read TGCAGTGCTAGAGAGCGGGTTTGGACCTACGAGCAGTACTTC. This encodes CSARERVWTYEQYF.

The chain carries TRBV13 and TRBJ2-2, with 11 bases aligning to TRBD2. V was pared by 0 bases and J by 6 bases, with 3 bases of the junction left unmatched. The CDR3 loop spans 16 amino acids. From germline, CDR1 is PRHDT and CDR2 FYEKMQ (reference sequence). The CDR3 region is CASSLGTSGTPGELFF. CDR3 bases: TGTGCCAGCAGCTTAGGGACTAGCGGGACGCCCGGGGAGCTGTTTTTT.

This clonotype showed up just once. The rearrangement uses TRBV7-9 and TRBJ2-7, with TRBD1 identical over 8 bases. V shed 3 bases and J 2 bases; nucleotides not matched to a gene: 3. The germline V gene encodes CDR1 SEHNR and CDR2 FQNEAQ (reference sequence). This CDR3 contains 14 residues. CDR3 DNA: TGTGCCAGCAGCTTCCAGACAGGGGCCTACGAGCAGTACTTC. Amino acids: CASSFQTGAYEQYF. The full variable domain, completed using reference TRBV7-9 and TRBJ2-7, is DTGVSQNPRHKITKRGQNVTFRCDPISEHNRLYWYRQTLGQGPEFLTYFQNEAQLEKSRLLSDRFSAERPKGSFSTLEIQRTEQGDSAMYLCASSFQTGAYEQYFGPGTRLTVT.

The J gene is TRBJ2-5, the V gene TRBV7-2; 9 bases fit TRBD2. The germline V gene has CDR1 SGHTA and CDR2 FQGNSA. This CDR3 contains 18 residues. J was trimmed by 1 base and V by 4 bases; bases with no gene match: 13. The CDR3, as DNA: TGTGCCAGCAGCTCCGCTCCCGGGACTAGCCCCCTCCAAGAGACCCAGTACTTC. It encodes CASSSAPGTSPLQETQYF.